Listed below are T cell receptor beta chains from one sample, sequenced in a study of cytotoxic CD8 clonotypes in ibrutinib-treated CLL. Clones were read by immunoSEQ multiplex PCR, and TCRdb kept only the in-frame ones, dropping some. Of over 45,000 clones listed, around 52% are singletons. Source: PBMCs, taken at disease progression, from a patient treated with ibrutinib. These receptors all come from a human donor with chronic lymphocytic leukemia. Each CDR3 is given with its conserved first and last residue. D genes are given only for firm matches. Size is stated for part of the rows, as once, few or many counts, or as a class when the clone is expanded.

clone_size: NA; v_call: TRBV5-4; j_call: TRBJ1-6; d_call: NA; cdr3_nt: TGTGCCAGCAGCTTAGGTGTCCGAGCCTATTCACCCCTCCACTTT; cdr3_aa: CASSLGVRAYSPLHF
clone_size: NA; v_call: TRBV7-2; j_call: TRBJ2-5; d_call: TRBD1; cdr3_nt: TGTGCCAGCAGCCGGGACAGGGGAGGAGAGACCCAGTACTTC; cdr3_aa: CASSRDRGGETQYF
clone_size: few; v_call: TRBV27; j_call: TRBJ2-7; d_call: TRBD1; cdr3_nt: TGTGCCAGCAGTCTGGGGTCGACAGGGGTTCGTTACGAGCAGTACTTC; cdr3_aa: CASSLGSTGVRYEQYF
clone_size: few; v_call: TRBV7-3; j_call: TRBJ2-1; d_call: TRBD2; cdr3_nt: TGTGCCAGCAGAGCCGGGGCGGGAGGGCACAATGAGCAGTTCTTC; cdr3_aa: CASRAGAGGHNEQFF
clone_size: many; v_call: TRBV18; j_call: TRBJ2-1; d_call: NA; cdr3_nt: TGTGCCAGCTCACCGTCGGAACATGAGCAGTTCTTC; cdr3_aa: CASSPSEHEQFF
clone_size: NA; v_call: TRBV11-1; j_call: TRBJ1-1; d_call: NA; cdr3_nt: TGTGCCAGCAGTAGGTTGGGCACTGAAGCTTTCTTT; cdr3_aa: CASSRLGTEAFF
clone_size: few; v_call: TRBV19; j_call: TRBJ1-5; d_call: NA; cdr3_nt: TGTGCCAGTAGTATCCTATTGGAGAGCAATCAGCCCCAGCATTTT; cdr3_aa: CASSILLESNQPQHF
clone_size: NA; v_call: TRBV4-3; j_call: TRBJ1-4; d_call: TRBD1; cdr3_nt: TGCGCCAGCAGCCAAGGGGACAGGGATAATGAAAAACTGTTTTTT; cdr3_aa: CASSQGDRDNEKLFF
clone_size: NA; v_call: TRBV21-1; j_call: TRBJ2-3; d_call: NA; cdr3_nt: TGTGCCAGCAGCAAAGGCCAGGGTTGCACAGATACGCAGTATTTT; cdr3_aa: CASSKGQGCTDTQYF
clone_size: NA; v_call: TRBV30; j_call: TRBJ1-2; d_call: TRBD1; cdr3_nt: TGTGCCTGGAGCCCACAGGGGTATGGCTACACCTTC; cdr3_aa: CAWSPQGYGYTF
clone_size: NA; v_call: TRBV5-1; j_call: TRBJ1-4; d_call: NA; cdr3_nt: TGCGCCAGCAGAACCCGAGGGGATTCCACTAATGAAAAACTGTTTTTT; cdr3_aa: CASRTRGDSTNEKLFF
clone_size: NA; v_call: TRBV28; j_call: TRBJ1-1; d_call: NA; cdr3_nt: TGTGCCAGCAGTTCGGGCGGGGATAACACTGAAGCTTTCTTT; cdr3_aa: CASSSGGDNTEAFF
clone_size: NA; v_call: TRBV19; j_call: TRBJ2-7; d_call: TRBD1; cdr3_nt: TGTGCCAGTAGTATTCCCGGGACAGGGACGAAGCAGTACTTC; cdr3_aa: CASSIPGTGTKQYF
clone_size: NA; v_call: TRBV7-9; j_call: TRBJ1-4; d_call: TRBD1; cdr3_nt: TGTGCCAGCAGCTTAGGGGACAGGGGGCACAGTGAAAAACTGTTTTTT; cdr3_aa: CASSLGDRGHSEKLFF
clone_size: NA; v_call: TRBV5-4; j_call: TRBJ1-1; d_call: TRBD1; cdr3_nt: TGTGCCAGCAGTCGACTGACAGGGGAGTACACTGAAGCTTTCTTT; cdr3_aa: CASSRLTGEYTEAFF
clone_size: NA; v_call: TRBV11-2; j_call: TRBJ2-7; d_call: NA; cdr3_nt: TGTGCCAGCAGCTCCGACAGGATGAAGTACTTC; cdr3_aa: CASSSDRMKYF
clone_size: NA; v_call: TRBV28; j_call: TRBJ1-5; d_call: NA; cdr3_nt: TGTGCCAGCAGTTTCTTGGTTCAGCCCCAGCATTTT; cdr3_aa: CASSFLVQPQHF
clone_size: NA; v_call: TRBV15; j_call: TRBJ1-1; d_call: TRBD1; cdr3_nt: TGTGCCACCAGCAGAGGACCCACAGGGGGCACTGAAGCTTTCTTT; cdr3_aa: CATSRGPTGGTEAFF
clone_size: NA; v_call: TRBV7-9; j_call: TRBJ2-1; d_call: TRBD1; cdr3_nt: TGTGCCAGCAGCTCGTCGGGACAGGGAGGGTACAATGAGCAGTTCTTC; cdr3_aa: CASSSSGQGGYNEQFF
clone_size: once; v_call: TRBV6-5; j_call: TRBJ2-3; d_call: TRBD2; cdr3_nt: TGTGCCAGCAGCCTTAGCGGGGGGGCGCCAGATACGCAGTATTTT; cdr3_aa: CASSLSGGAPDTQYF
clone_size: NA; v_call: TRBV10-3; j_call: TRBJ2-2; d_call: NA; cdr3_nt: TGTGCCATCAGTGTTGACAAGACCTTCACCGGGGAGCTGTTTTTT; cdr3_aa: CAISVDKTFTGELFF
clone_size: NA; v_call: TRBV2; j_call: TRBJ1-5; d_call: TRBD1; cdr3_nt: TGTGCCAGCAGTGAACACGGGACAGATAGCAATCAGCCCCAGCATTTT; cdr3_aa: CASSEHGTDSNQPQHF
clone_size: once; v_call: TRBV5-1; j_call: TRBJ2-3; d_call: NA; cdr3_nt: TGCGCCAGCAGCTTGGTGGGGGCCACAGATACGCAGTATTTT; cdr3_aa: CASSLVGATDTQYF
clone_size: NA; v_call: TRBV28; j_call: TRBJ1-2; d_call: NA; cdr3_nt: TGTGCCAGCAGTGATATGGTGCAGGAAGGGAACTATGGCTACACCTTC; cdr3_aa: CASSDMVQEGNYGYTF
clone_size: NA; v_call: TRBV28; j_call: TRBJ1-5; d_call: NA; cdr3_nt: TGCTCGGGCACTAGAAATAGCAATCAGCCCCAGCATTTT; cdr3_aa: CSGTRNSNQPQHF
clone_size: few; v_call: TRBV7-9; j_call: TRBJ1-4; d_call: TRBD1; cdr3_nt: TGTGCCAGCAGCTTTCTAACAGGGGGTGAAAAACTGTTTTTT; cdr3_aa: CASSFLTGGEKLFF
clone_size: few; v_call: TRBV5-1; j_call: TRBJ2-5; d_call: NA; cdr3_nt: TGCGCCAGCAGCTTGGGGAGAGAGACCCAGTACTTC; cdr3_aa: CASSLGRETQYF
clone_size: few; v_call: TRBV18; j_call: TRBJ1-1; d_call: NA; cdr3_nt: TGTGCCAGCTCACCACCGAGCAGGGCGGTGATGAACACTGAAGCTTTCTTT; cdr3_aa: CASSPPSRAVMNTEAFF
clone_size: NA; v_call: TRBV27; j_call: TRBJ2-6; d_call: NA; cdr3_nt: TGTGCCAGCAGTTTGGGGGGTGGGGCCAACGTCCTGACTTTC; cdr3_aa: CASSLGGGANVLTF
clone_size: NA; v_call: TRBV7-2; j_call: TRBJ1-2; d_call: NA; cdr3_nt: TGTGCCAGCAGCTTAGTCGGGGGGATTGTCACCTATGGCTACACCTTC; cdr3_aa: CASSLVGGIVTYGYTF
clone_size: few; v_call: TRBV11-2; j_call: TRBJ1-1; d_call: NA; cdr3_nt: TGTGCCAGCGCGGAGGGTCTGAACACTGAAGCTTTCTTT; cdr3_aa: CASAEGLNTEAFF
clone_size: NA; v_call: TRBV14; j_call: TRBJ2-7; d_call: TRBD1; cdr3_nt: TGTGCCAGCAGCCTGTTACCGGGACAGGGGAGCGAGCAGTACTTC; cdr3_aa: CASSLLPGQGSEQYF
clone_size: NA; v_call: TRBV6-6; j_call: TRBJ2-3; d_call: NA; cdr3_nt: TGTGCCAGCAGTTACGGCTCAGATACGCAGTATTTT; cdr3_aa: CASSYGSDTQYF
clone_size: NA; v_call: TRBV7-6; j_call: TRBJ2-7; d_call: TRBD2; cdr3_nt: TGTGCCAGCAGCATGACTAGCGGGGGCTCCTACGAGCAGTACTTC; cdr3_aa: CASSMTSGGSYEQYF
clone_size: NA; v_call: TRBV15; j_call: TRBJ2-3; d_call: NA; cdr3_nt: TGTGCCACCAGCAGAGCACTAAGCCCTTCCAGCACAGATACGCAGTATTTT; cdr3_aa: CATSRALSPSSTDTQYF
clone_size: NA; v_call: TRBV5-1; j_call: TRBJ1-3; d_call: NA; cdr3_nt: TGCGCCAGCAGCTTGGTGGGCCAGGTGAGCTCTGGAAACACCATATATTTT; cdr3_aa: CASSLVGQVSSGNTIYF
clone_size: NA; v_call: TRBV28; j_call: TRBJ1-1; d_call: TRBD1; cdr3_nt: TGTGCCAGCCTAACAGGGGGCTCGAACACTGAAGCTTTCTTT; cdr3_aa: CASLTGGSNTEAFF
clone_size: few; v_call: TRBV4-2; j_call: TRBJ1-5; d_call: NA; cdr3_nt: TGTGCCAGCAGCCAAGATCGACAGGCCCCTCAGCCCCAGCATTTT; cdr3_aa: CASSQDRQAPQPQHF
clone_size: NA; v_call: TRBV9; j_call: TRBJ2-7; d_call: NA; cdr3_nt: TGTGCCAGCAGCGTACAGTTCGGGGAGCAGTACTTC; cdr3_aa: CASSVQFGEQYF
clone_size: few; v_call: TRBV7-8; j_call: TRBJ2-7; d_call: NA; cdr3_nt: TGTGCCAGCAGCTCCGGGACGGCCACCTACGAGCAGTACTTC; cdr3_aa: CASSSGTATYEQYF
clone_size: NA; v_call: TRBV5-1; j_call: TRBJ2-2; d_call: NA; cdr3_nt: TGCGCCAGCAGCTTGGAAGCGGCTAACACCGGGGAGCTGTTTTTT; cdr3_aa: CASSLEAANTGELFF
clone_size: NA; v_call: TRBV5-1; j_call: TRBJ2-7; d_call: TRBD2; cdr3_nt: TGCGCCAGCAGCCCCTATAGCGGGAACGAGCAGTACTTC; cdr3_aa: CASSPYSGNEQYF
clone_size: NA; v_call: TRBV6-5; j_call: TRBJ2-1; d_call: TRBD1; cdr3_nt: TGTGCCAGCAGTGGGACAGGTGTGGTCGAGCAGTTCTTC; cdr3_aa: CASSGTGVVEQFF
clone_size: few; v_call: TRBV2; j_call: TRBJ2-7; d_call: NA; cdr3_nt: TGTGCCAGCAGTGAGGGGAGGGGGCGAGGCGAGCAGTACTTC; cdr3_aa: CASSEGRGRGEQYF
clone_size: many; v_call: TRBV9; j_call: TRBJ2-5; d_call: NA; cdr3_nt: TGTGCCAGCAGCGCGCCCGACGGGACACAGTACTTC; cdr3_aa: CASSAPDGTQYF
clone_size: NA; v_call: TRBV28; j_call: TRBJ2-7; d_call: NA; cdr3_nt: TGTGCCAGCAGAGCGCAGGGGAGGATTGGCGAGCAGTACTTC; cdr3_aa: CASRAQGRIGEQYF
clone_size: NA; v_call: TRBV30; j_call: TRBJ1-3; d_call: NA; cdr3_nt: TGTGCCTGGACGACGATCTCTGGAAACACCATATATTTT; cdr3_aa: CAWTTISGNTIYF
clone_size: few; v_call: TRBV14; j_call: TRBJ2-2; d_call: TRBD1; cdr3_nt: TGTGCCAGCAGCCAGAGGACAGGGGCCGGGGAGCTGTTTTTT; cdr3_aa: CASSQRTGAGELFF
clone_size: NA; v_call: TRBV11-3; j_call: TRBJ1-1; d_call: NA; cdr3_nt: TGTGCCAGCAGGCCTGAGACGAACACTGAAGCTTTCTTT; cdr3_aa: CASRPETNTEAFF
clone_size: few; v_call: TRBV6-1; j_call: TRBJ2-1; d_call: TRBD2; cdr3_nt: TGTGCCAGCAGTGAAGAAACTAGATGGCGGGAGCTCGCCAATGAGCAGTTCTTC; cdr3_aa: CASSEETRWRELANEQFF
clone_size: few; v_call: TRBV19; j_call: TRBJ1-2; d_call: NA; cdr3_nt: TGTGCCAGTAGGAATGAGGACAGCTATGGCTACACCTTC; cdr3_aa: CASRNEDSYGYTF
clone_size: few; v_call: TRBV27; j_call: TRBJ1-1; d_call: NA; cdr3_nt: TGTGCCAGCAGTTACGGGGGGCACGGTGAAGCTTTCTTT; cdr3_aa: CASSYGGHGEAFF
clone_size: NA; v_call: TRBV2; j_call: TRBJ1-5; d_call: TRBD1; cdr3_nt: TGTGCCAGCAGAGTTGACAGGGTCAGCAATCAGCCCCAGCATTTT; cdr3_aa: CASRVDRVSNQPQHF
clone_size: NA; v_call: TRBV7-2; j_call: TRBJ2-7; d_call: NA; cdr3_nt: TGTGCCAGCAGCTTAGTTCGTCAGGGAAGGAACGAGCAGTACTTC; cdr3_aa: CASSLVRQGRNEQYF
clone_size: many; v_call: TRBV6-1; j_call: TRBJ1-3; d_call: NA; cdr3_nt: TGTGCCAGCAGTGAAATCACCATATATTTT; cdr3_aa: CASSEITIYF
clone_size: few; v_call: TRBV5-8; j_call: TRBJ1-5; d_call: TRBD1; cdr3_nt: TGTGCCAGCAGCTATCCGGGACAGAGGGTCAAGCCCCAGCATTTT; cdr3_aa: CASSYPGQRVKPQHF
clone_size: once; v_call: TRBV25-1; j_call: TRBJ2-6; d_call: NA; cdr3_nt: TGTGCCGCCATCTCTGGGGCCAACGTCCTGACTTTC; cdr3_aa: CAAISGANVLTF